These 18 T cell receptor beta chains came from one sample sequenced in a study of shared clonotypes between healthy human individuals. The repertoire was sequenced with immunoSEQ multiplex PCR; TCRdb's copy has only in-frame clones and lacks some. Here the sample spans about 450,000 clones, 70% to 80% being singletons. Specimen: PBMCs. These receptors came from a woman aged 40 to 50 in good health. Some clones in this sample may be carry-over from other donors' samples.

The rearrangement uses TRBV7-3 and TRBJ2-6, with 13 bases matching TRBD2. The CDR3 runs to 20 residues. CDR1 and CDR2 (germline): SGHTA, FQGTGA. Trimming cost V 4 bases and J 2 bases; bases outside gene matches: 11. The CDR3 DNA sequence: TGTGCCAGCAGCTCCTCACTAGCGGGAGGGCCAGGGACTGGGGCCAACGTCCTGACTTTC. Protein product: CASSSSLAGGPGTGANVLTF.

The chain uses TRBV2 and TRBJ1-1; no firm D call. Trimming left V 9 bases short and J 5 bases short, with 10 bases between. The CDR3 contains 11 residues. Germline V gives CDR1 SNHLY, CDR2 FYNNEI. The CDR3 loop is CASRWETEAFF. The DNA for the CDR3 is TGTGCCAGTCGATGGGAGACTGAAGCTTTCTTT. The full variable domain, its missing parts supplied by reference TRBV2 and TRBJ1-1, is EPEVTQTPSHQVTQMGQEVILRCVPISNHLYFYWYRQILGQKVEFLVSFYNNEISEKSEIFDDQFSVERPDGSNFTLKIRSTKLEDSAMYFCASRWETEAFFGQGTRLTVV.

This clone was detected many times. CDR3 amino acids: CASSNEGGTYNEQFF. As DNA, the CDR3 is TGTGCCAGCAGTAACGAGGGGGGCACCTACAATGAGCAGTTCTTC. This chain connects TRBV6-5 to TRBJ2-1; the D gene could be TRBD1 or TRBD2 (6 bases each). The V and J ends lost 5 bases and 2 bases respectively, with 13 bases between them. This CDR3 has 15 amino acids. From germline, CDR1 is MNHEY and CDR2 SVGAGI.

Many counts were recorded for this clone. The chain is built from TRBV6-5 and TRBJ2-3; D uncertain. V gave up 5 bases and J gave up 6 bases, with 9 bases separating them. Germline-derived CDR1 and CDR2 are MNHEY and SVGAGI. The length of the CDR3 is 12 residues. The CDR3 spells CASSSSEDTQYF. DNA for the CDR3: TGTGCCAGCAGTAGCTCCGAGGATACGCAGTATTTT.

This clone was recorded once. The CDR3 bases are TGTGCCAGCAGCTTAAGACAGGATCAGCCCCAGCATTTT. Protein: CASSLRQDQPQHF. The V call is TRBV7-2, the J call TRBJ1-5; perhaps TRBD1 as D (6 bases). Germline assignment: CDR1 SGHTA and CDR2 FQGNSA. Trimming stripped 2 bases from V and 5 bases from J, with 7 bases between. The CDR3 contains 13 residues.

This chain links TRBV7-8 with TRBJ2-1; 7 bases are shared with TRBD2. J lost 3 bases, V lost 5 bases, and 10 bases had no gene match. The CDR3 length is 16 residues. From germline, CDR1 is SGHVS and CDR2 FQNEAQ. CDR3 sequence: CASSASEAGDYNEQFF. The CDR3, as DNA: TGTGCCAGCAGCGCCAGCGAGGCGGGAGACTACAATGAGCAGTTCTTC.

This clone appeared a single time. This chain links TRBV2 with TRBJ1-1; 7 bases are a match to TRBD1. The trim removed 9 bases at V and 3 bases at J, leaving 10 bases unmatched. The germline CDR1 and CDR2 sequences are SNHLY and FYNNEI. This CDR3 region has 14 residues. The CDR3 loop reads CARGSTGVDTEAFF. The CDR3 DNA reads TGTGCCAGAGGGAGTACAGGGGTGGACACTGAAGCTTTCTTT.

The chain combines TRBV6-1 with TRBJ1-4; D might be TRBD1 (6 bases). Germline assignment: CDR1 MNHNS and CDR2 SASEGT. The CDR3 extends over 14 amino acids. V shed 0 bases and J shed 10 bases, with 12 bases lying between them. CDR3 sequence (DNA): TGTGCCAGCAGTGAAGCAGGGAGGGGGTTAAAACTGTTTTTT. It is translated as CASSEAGRGLKLFF.

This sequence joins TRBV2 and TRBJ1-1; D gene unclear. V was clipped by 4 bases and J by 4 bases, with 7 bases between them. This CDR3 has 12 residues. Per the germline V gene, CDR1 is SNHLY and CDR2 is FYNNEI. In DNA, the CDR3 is TGTGCCAGCAGTGCGTACATCACTGAAGCTTTCTTT. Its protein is CASSAYITEAFF.

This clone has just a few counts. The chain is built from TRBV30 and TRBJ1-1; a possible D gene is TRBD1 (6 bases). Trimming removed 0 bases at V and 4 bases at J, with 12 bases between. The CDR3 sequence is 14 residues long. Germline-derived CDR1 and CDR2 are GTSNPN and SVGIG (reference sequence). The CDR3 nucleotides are TGTGCCTGGAGTGTATTGGGGGCGCGCACTGAAGCTTTCTTT. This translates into CAWSVLGARTEAFF.

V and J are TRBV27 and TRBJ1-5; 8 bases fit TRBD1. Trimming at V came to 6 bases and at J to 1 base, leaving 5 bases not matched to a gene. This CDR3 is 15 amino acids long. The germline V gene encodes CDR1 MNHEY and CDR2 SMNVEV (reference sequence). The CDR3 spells CASRWTGTSNQPQHF. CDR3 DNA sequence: TGTGCCAGCAGATGGACAGGGACCAGCAATCAGCCCCAGCATTTT.

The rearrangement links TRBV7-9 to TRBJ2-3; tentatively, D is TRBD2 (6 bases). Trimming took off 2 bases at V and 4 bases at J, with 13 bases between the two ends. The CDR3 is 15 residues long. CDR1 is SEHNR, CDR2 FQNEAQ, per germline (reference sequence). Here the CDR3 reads CASSLNSGGPDTQYF. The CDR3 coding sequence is TGTGCCAGCAGCTTAAACTCCGGAGGGCCAGATACGCAGTATTTT.

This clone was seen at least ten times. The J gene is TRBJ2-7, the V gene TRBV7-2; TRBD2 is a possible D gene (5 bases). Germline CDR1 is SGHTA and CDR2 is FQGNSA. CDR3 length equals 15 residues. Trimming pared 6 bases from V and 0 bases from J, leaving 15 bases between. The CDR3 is CASSRRRGSSYEQYF. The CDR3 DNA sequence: TGTGCCAGCAGTCGCAGACGGGGAAGCTCCTACGAGCAGTACTTC.

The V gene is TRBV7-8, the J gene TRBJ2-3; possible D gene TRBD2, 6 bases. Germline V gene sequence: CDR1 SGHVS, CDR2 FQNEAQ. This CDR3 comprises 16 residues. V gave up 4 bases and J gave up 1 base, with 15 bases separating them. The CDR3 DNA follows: TGTGCCAGCAGCTCAACTAGCTTTCAAGGCACAGATACGCAGTATTTT. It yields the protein CASSSTSFQGTDTQYF.

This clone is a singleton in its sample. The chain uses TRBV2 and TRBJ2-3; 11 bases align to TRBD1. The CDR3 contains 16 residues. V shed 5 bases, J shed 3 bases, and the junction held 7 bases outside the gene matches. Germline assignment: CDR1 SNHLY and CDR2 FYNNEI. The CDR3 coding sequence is TGTGCCAGCAGTCGACCGGGACAGGGGGGGACAGATACGCAGTATTTT. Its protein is CASSRPGQGGTDTQYF.

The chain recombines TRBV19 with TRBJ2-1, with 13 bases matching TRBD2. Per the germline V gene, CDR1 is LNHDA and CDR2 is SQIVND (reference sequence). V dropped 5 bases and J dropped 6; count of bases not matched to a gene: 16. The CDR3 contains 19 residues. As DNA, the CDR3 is TGTGCCAGTAGTCAGGGACTAGCGGGGCTCGTAGGGACAATCAATGAGCAGTTCTTC. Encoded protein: CASSQGLAGLVGTINEQFF.

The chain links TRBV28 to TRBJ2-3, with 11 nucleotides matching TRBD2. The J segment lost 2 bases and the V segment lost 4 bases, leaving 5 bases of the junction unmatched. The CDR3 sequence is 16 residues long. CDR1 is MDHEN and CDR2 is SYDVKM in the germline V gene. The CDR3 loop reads CASSSPLAGATDTQYF. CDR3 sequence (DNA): TGTGCCAGCAGTTCGCCACTAGCGGGAGCCACAGATACGCAGTATTTT.

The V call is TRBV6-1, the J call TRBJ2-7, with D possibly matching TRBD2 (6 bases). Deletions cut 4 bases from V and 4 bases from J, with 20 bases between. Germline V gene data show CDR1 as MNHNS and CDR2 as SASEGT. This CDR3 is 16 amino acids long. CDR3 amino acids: CASSVPSVGGGYEQYF. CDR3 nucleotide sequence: TGTGCCAGCAGTGTCCCCTCAGTGGGAGGAGGGTACGAGCAGTACTTC.